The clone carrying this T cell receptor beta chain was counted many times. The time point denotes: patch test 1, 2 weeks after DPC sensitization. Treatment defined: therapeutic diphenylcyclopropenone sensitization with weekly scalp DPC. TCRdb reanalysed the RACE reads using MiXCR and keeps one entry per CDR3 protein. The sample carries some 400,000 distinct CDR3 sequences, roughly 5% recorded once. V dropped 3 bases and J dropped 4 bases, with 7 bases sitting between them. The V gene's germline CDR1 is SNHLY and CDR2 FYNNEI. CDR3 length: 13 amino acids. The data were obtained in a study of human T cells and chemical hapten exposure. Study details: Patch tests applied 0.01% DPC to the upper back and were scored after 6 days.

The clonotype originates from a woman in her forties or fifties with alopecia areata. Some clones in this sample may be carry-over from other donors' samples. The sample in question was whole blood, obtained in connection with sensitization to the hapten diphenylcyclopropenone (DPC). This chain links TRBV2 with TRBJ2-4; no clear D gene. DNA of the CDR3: TGTGCCAGCAGTGATTCGGAGAAAAACATTCAGTACTTC. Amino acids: CASSDSEKNIQYF.